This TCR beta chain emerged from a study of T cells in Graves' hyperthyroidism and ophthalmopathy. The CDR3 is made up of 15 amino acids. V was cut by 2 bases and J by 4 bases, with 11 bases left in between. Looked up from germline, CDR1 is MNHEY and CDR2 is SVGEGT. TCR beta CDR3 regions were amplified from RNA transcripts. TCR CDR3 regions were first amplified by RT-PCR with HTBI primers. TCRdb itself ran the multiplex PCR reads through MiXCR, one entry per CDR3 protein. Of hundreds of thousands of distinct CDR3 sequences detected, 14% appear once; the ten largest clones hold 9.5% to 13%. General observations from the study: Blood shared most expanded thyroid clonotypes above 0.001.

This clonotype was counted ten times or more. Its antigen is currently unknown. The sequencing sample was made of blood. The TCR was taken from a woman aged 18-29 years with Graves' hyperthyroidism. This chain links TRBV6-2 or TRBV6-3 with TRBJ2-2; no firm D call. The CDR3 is CASSYGRLLTGELFF. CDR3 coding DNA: TGTGCCAGCAGTTACGGCCGCCTGCTCACCGGGGAGCTGTTTTTT.